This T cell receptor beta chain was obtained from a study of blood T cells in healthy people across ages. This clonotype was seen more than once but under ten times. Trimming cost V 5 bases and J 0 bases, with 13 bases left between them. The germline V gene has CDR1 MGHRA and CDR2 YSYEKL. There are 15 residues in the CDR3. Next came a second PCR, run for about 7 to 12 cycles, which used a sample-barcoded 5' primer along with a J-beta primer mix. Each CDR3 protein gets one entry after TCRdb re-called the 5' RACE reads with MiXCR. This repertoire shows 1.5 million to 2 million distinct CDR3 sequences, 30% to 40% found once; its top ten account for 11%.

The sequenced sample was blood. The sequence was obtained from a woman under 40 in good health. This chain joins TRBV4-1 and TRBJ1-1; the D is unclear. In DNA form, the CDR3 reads TGCGCCAGCAGCGCCTATAGGCACATGAACACTGAAGCTTTCTTT. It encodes CASSAYRHMNTEAFF.